This record concerns one T cell receptor beta chain sequence. This sample was taken from a study of shared clonotypes between healthy human individuals. Assay: immunoSEQ multiplex PCR; the TCRdb copy retains only in-frame clones and omits some. The sample has 1.6 million or so clones, 95% to 97% seen once; the top ten hold over 1%. CDR3 length: 13 amino acids. Germline CDR1 reads MDHEN; CDR2 reads SYDVKM. Trimming cost V 5 bases and J 0 bases, with 5 bases left between them. This clonotype originated in a man aged 25-45 years in good health. The V call is TRBV28, the J call TRBJ1-3, with unresolved D. The sample taken for sequencing was naive CD4+ T cells sorted from blood. Documented subset: CD45RA+ positively selected. CDR3 bases: TGTGCCAGCAGTCGGTACTCTGGAAACACCATATATTTT. It codes for CASSRYSGNTIYF.